Each of the 14 T cell receptor beta chains below was sequenced from the same sample in a study of T cells in Graves' hyperthyroidism and ophthalmopathy. RNA transcripts were the template for amplifying TCR beta CDR3 regions. Carried out on the TCR CDR3, a first-round RT-PCR used the HTBI primer set. TCRdb itself ran the multiplex PCR reads through MiXCR, one entry per CDR3 protein. Of under 350,000 distinct CDR3 sequences listed, approximately 15% are singletons. The sequencing sample was made of blood. Every receptor here comes from an older woman with Graves' ophthalmopathy.

This clonotype has just a few counts. V gene TRBV5-1 combines with J gene TRBJ2-5; D not certain. Germline V gives CDR1 SGHRS, CDR2 YFSETQ. There are 15 residues in the CDR3. The V end was cut by 2 bases, the J end by 3 bases, with 14 bases between. CDR3 sequence (DNA): TGCGCCAGCAGCTTATTTTCCGGGCGAGAAGAGACCCAGTACTTC. Protein: CASSLFSGREETQYF.

This clonotype was detected only a few times. The rearrangement uses TRBV4-2 and TRBJ2-3, with 9 bases that match TRBD1. Germline V CDR1 and CDR2: LGHNA, YNFKEQ. The V gene end was trimmed by 4 bases and the J gene end by 1 base; junction bases not matched to a gene: 9. There are 17 residues in the CDR3. The CDR3 sequence is CASSRLGQGEGTDTQYF. The CDR3 nucleotides read TGTGCCAGCAGCCGATTGGGACAGGGTGAGGGCACAGATACGCAGTATTTT.

This clonotype was counted many times. The chain has TRBV9 and TRBJ1-2; D not certain. V was shortened by 0 bases and J by 0 bases, with 9 bases between the two germline ends. Germline V gene sequence: CDR1 SGDLS, CDR2 YYNGEE. This CDR3 is 15 amino acids long. CDR3 nucleotides: TGTGCCAGCAGCGTAGGTGGGTTTCCTAACTATGGCTACACCTTC. It codes for CASSVGGFPNYGYTF.

This clonotype has just a few counts. The rearrangement joins TRBV7-2 to TRBJ1-6, with D maybe TRBD1 (6 bases). Trimming shortened V by 5 bases and J by 3 bases, and 14 bases separated the two germline ends. CDR3 length: 16 residues. Germline V gene data show CDR1 as SGHTA and CDR2 as FQGNSA. Here the CDR3 reads CASSQDTGFYNSPLHF. CDR3 DNA: TGTGCCAGCAGCCAAGACACAGGGTTCTATAATTCACCCCTCCACTTT.

This clonotype was counted between two and nine times. J is TRBJ2-1 and V is TRBV5-6; 8 bases map to TRBD1. CDR1 is SGHDT, CDR2 YYEEEE, per germline. The ends lost 2 bases at V and 8 bases at J; junction bases unmatched: 3. This CDR3 has 13 amino acids. The CDR3 sequence is CASSFSTGDEQFF. CDR3 DNA: TGTGCCAGCAGCTTTTCGACAGGGGATGAGCAGTTCTTC. Complete variable domain (other parts from reference TRBV5-6 and TRBJ2-1): DAGVTQSPTHLIKTRGQQVTLRCSPKSGHDTVSWYQQALGQGPQFIFQYYEEEERQRGNFPDRFSGHQFPNYSSELNVNALLLGDSALYLCASSFSTGDEQFFGPGTRLTVL.

There are many counts of this clonotype. The chain employs TRBV7-8 and TRBJ1-5; 10 bases match TRBD1. The germline V gene has CDR1 SGHVS and CDR2 FQNEAQ. This CDR3 region has 15 residues. V lost 6 bases to trimming and J lost 2 bases; unmatched junction nucleotides: 4. The CDR3 spells CASRTGTGGNQPQHF. CDR3 coding DNA: TGTGCCAGCAGAACCGGGACAGGGGGCAATCAGCCCCAGCATTTT.

At least ten counts were recorded for this clonotype. The chain has TRBV18 and TRBJ2-7, with 11 bases identical to TRBD2. Germline assignment: CDR1 KGHSH and CDR2 LQKENI. CDR3 length equals 14 residues. V shed 6 bases, J shed 4 bases, and the junction held 5 bases outside the gene matches. CDR3 nucleotides: TGTGCCAGCTCGCAAGGACTAGCGGGTTACGAGCAGTACTTC. Amino acid sequence: CASSQGLAGYEQYF.

This clonotype was found many times. The chain recombines TRBV7-2 with TRBJ2-4; D gene uncertain. Germline V gene data show CDR1 as SGHTA and CDR2 as FQGNSA. V gave up 2 bases and J gave up 5 bases, with 4 bases separating them. CDR3 length: 12 residues. CDR3 loop: CASSLPQNIQYF. For the CDR3, the DNA is TGTGCCAGCAGCTTACCCCAAAACATTCAGTACTTC.

In its sample, this clonotype was seen many times. This sequence joins TRBV30 and TRBJ2-1; TRBD1 or TRBD2 may be the D gene (5 bases each). V was clipped by 2 bases and J by 7 bases, with 12 bases between them. The CDR3 length is 13 residues. Germline CDR1 is GTSNPN and CDR2 is SVGIG (reference sequence). DNA for the CDR3: TGTGCCTGGAGTCTCGGGACGGAGAATGAGCAGTTCTTC. It encodes CAWSLGTENEQFF. The full variable domain, rest sourced from reference TRBV30 and TRBJ2-1, is SQTIHQWPATLVQPVGSPLSLECTVEGTSNPNLYWYRQAAGRGLQLLFYSVGIGQISSEVPQNLSASRPQDRQFILSSKKLLLSDSGFYLCAWSLGTENEQFFGPGTRLTVL.

The gene calls are TRBV7-9 and TRBJ2-7; no clear D gene. Trimming pared 1 base from V and 8 bases from J, leaving 12 bases between. From germline, CDR1 is SEHNR and CDR2 FQNEAQ (reference sequence). The CDR3 is 13 amino acids. The CDR3 protein is CASSLVLGNKQYF. CDR3 nucleotides: TGTGCCAGCAGCTTAGTTCTGGGAAACAAGCAGTACTTC.

This clonotype was counted only a few times. The CDR3 here is CSARVGLARTQYF. CDR3 nucleotide sequence: TGCAGTGCTAGAGTAGGACTAGCGAGAACCCAGTACTTC. V and J are TRBV20-1 and TRBJ2-5; TRBD2 agrees at 9 bases. The trim removed 1 base at V and 8 bases at J, leaving 5 bases unmatched. Germline CDR1 reads DFQATT; CDR2 reads SNEGSKA (reference sequence). The CDR3 has 13 residues.

In its sample, this clonotype was seen many times. The gene calls are TRBV27 and TRBJ1-5; D gene uncertain. Germline V gene lookup returns CDR1 MNHEY and CDR2 SMNVEV (reference sequence). This CDR3 spans 13 amino acids. V was pared by 2 bases and J by 5 bases, with 7 bases between. The CDR3 bases are TGTGCCAGCAGTTTAACGTTTGATCAGCCCCAGCATTTT. As protein: CASSLTFDQPQHF.

This clonotype has a count of ten or more. The chain couples TRBV19 to TRBJ1-1; the D gene is possibly TRBD1 (6 bases). Trimming cost V 6 bases and J 1 base, with 12 bases left between them. This CDR3 has 14 amino acids. The germline gives CDR1 LNHDA, CDR2 SQIVND (reference sequence). The CDR3 region is CASRRGRENTEAFF. DNA of the CDR3: TGTGCCAGTAGGAGGGGGAGAGAGAACACTGAAGCTTTCTTT.

The chain joins TRBV27 to TRBJ2-5; a possible D gene is TRBD2 (7 bases). The germline V gene has CDR1 MNHEY and CDR2 SMNVEV (reference sequence). This CDR3 is 14 amino acids long. The V and J ends lost 2 bases and 6 bases respectively, with 13 bases between them. In DNA form, the CDR3 reads TGTGCCAGCAGTTTAATAGGGGGGGGCAAGACCCAGTACTTC. The encoded protein is CASSLIGGGKTQYF.